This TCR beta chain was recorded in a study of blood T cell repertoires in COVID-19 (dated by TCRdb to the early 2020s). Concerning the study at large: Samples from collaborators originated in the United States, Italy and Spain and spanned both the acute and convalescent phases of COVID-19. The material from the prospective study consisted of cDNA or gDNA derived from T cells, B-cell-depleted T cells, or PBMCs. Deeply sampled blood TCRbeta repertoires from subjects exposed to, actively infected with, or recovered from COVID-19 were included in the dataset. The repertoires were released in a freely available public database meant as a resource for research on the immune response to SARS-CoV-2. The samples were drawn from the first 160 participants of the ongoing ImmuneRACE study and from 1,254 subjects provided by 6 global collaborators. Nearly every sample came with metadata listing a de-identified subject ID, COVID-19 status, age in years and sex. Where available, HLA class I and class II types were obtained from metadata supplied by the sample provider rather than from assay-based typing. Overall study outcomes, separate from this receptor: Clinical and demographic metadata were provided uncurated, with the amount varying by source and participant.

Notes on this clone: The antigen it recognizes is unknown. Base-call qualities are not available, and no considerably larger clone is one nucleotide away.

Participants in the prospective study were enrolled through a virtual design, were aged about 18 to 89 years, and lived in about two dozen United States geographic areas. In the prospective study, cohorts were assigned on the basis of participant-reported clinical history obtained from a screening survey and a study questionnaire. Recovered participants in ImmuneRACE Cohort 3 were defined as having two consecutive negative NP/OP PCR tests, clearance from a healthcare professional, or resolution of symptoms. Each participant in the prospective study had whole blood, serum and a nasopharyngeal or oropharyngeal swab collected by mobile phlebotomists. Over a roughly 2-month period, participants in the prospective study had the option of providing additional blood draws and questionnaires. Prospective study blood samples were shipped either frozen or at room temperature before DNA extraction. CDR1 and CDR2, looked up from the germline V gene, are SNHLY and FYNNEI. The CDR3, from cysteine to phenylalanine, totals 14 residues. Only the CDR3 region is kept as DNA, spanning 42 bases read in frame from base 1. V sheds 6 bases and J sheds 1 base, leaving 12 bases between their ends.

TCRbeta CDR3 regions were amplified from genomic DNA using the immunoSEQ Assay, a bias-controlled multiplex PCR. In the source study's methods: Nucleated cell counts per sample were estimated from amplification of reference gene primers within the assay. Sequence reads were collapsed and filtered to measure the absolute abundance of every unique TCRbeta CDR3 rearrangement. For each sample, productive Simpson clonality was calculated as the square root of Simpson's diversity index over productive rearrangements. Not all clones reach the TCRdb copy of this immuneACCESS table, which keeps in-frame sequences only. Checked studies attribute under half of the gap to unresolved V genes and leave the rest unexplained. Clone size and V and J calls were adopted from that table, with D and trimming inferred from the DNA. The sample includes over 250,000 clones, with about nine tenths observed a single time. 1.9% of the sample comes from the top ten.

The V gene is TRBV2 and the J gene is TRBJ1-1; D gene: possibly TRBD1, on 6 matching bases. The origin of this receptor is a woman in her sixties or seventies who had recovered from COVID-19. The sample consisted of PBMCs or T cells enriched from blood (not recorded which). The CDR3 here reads CASRRRTENTEAFF. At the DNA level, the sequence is TGTGCCAGCAGGAGGCGGACAGAGAACACTGAAGCTTTCTTT.